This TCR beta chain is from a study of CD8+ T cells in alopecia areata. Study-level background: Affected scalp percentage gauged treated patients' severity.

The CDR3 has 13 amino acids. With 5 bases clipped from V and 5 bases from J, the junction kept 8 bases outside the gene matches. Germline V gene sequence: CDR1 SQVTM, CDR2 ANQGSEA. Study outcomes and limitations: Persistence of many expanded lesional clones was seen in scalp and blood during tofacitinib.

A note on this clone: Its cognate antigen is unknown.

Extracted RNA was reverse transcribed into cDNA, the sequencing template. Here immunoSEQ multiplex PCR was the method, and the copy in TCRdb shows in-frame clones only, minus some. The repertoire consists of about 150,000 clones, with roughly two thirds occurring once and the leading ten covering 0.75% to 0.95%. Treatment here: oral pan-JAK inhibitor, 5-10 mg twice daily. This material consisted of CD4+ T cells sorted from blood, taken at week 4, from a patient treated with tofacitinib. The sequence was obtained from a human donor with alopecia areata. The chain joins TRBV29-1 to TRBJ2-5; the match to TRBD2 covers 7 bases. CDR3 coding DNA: TGCAGCGTTATAACGGGGGGTGATGAGACCCAGTACTTC. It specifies CSVITGGDETQYF.